The rows below give T cell receptor beta chains drawn from one sample of a study of OX40 agonist ivuxolimab in advanced cancers. TCRdb's table, derived via immunoSEQ multiplex PCR, lists solely in-frame clones and lacks some. The sample lists 40,000 to 45,000 clones, more than 70% occurring once. Sequencing used CD4+ or CD8+ T cells sorted from blood, obtained in a trial of the OX40 agonist ivuxolimab. All receptors derive from an adult with an advanced solid tumor such as melanoma, head and neck, liver or kidney cancer. CDR3s include the opening cysteine and the closing phenylalanine or tryptophan. Fields, in order: clone size, D gene, J gene, V gene, CDR3 protein, CDR3 DNA. D genes are given only for firm matches. Clone size is given for some rows only: seen once, a few or many times, or a class if the clone is expanded.

>-|-|TRBJ2-7|TRBV5-1
CASSLEGLLRGQYF
TGCGCCAGCAGCTTGGAGGGCCTACTGCGAGGGCAGTACTTC
>few|TRBD2|TRBJ2-7|TRBV13
CASSLDGRVQYF
TGTGCCAGCAGCTTAGACGGGAGGGTGCAGTACTTC
>-|-|TRBJ2-7|TRBV28
CASSLDRREQYF
TGTGCCAGCAGTTTAGATAGAAGAGAGCAGTACTTC
>-|TRBD2|TRBJ2-1|TRBV5-1
CASSLVLAGVNNEQFF
TGCGCCAGCAGCTTGGTCCTAGCGGGAGTAAACAATGAGCAGTTCTTC
>few|TRBD2|TRBJ2-4|TRBV5-1
CASSPRGGTAKNIQYF
TGCGCCAGCAGCCCCCGGGGGGGGACAGCCAAAAACATTCAGTACTTC
>-|-|TRBJ1-4|TRBV7-8
CASSLNTGPGKLFF
TGTGCCAGCAGCTTAAACACAGGGCCTGGGAAACTGTTTTTT
>-|TRBD2|TRBJ2-1|TRBV29-1
CSVETSGSDAYNEQFF
TGCAGCGTTGAGACTAGCGGGAGTGACGCCTACAATGAGCAGTTCTTC
>-|-|TRBJ2-7|TRBV6-1
CASSVSLQGTYEQYF
TGTGCCAGCAGTGTAAGTTTACAGGGTACCTACGAGCAGTACTTC
>-|-|TRBJ1-3|TRBV30
CAWSVSGETGTGNTIYF
TGTGCCTGGAGTGTATCCGGGGAAACTGGTACTGGAAACACCATATATTTT
>-|TRBD1|TRBJ1-2|TRBV7-9
CASSLQGVDYGYTF
TGTGCCAGCAGCTTACAGGGGGTGGACTATGGCTACACCTTC
>-|TRBD1|TRBJ2-5|TRBV6-5
CASSYSWTGGGETQYF
TGTGCCAGCAGTTACTCGTGGACAGGGGGCGGTGAGACCCAGTACTTC
>-|TRBD1|TRBJ1-5|TRBV19
CASSIDHGGGNQPQHF
TGTGCCAGTAGTATAGATCACGGAGGGGGCAACCAGCCCCAGCATTTT
>-|TRBD1|TRBJ2-5|TRBV25-1
CASSDPGTDGETQYF
TGTGCCAGCAGTGACCCCGGGACAGATGGGGAGACCCAGTACTTC
>-|-|TRBJ1-5|TRBV9
CASSPDRGNQPQHF
TGTGCCAGCAGCCCGGACCGGGGCAATCAGCCCCAGCATTTT
>-|-|TRBJ2-3|TRBV7-9
CASSLQGLGTDTQYF
TGTGCCAGCAGCTTACAGGGGCTTGGCACAGATACGCAGTATTTT
>-|TRBD1|TRBJ2-2|TRBV4-1
CASSQPGQGRIGELFF
TGCGCCAGCAGCCAACCGGGACAGGGGAGGATCGGGGAGCTGTTTTTT
>-|-|TRBJ2-2|TRBV18
CASSPRVQTTTGELFF
TGTGCCAGCTCCCCTAGGGTACAGACAACCACCGGGGAGCTGTTTTTT
>few|-|TRBJ1-2|TRBV6-5
CASTSQGGGYGYTF
TGTGCCAGCACCTCACAGGGAGGAGGCTATGGCTACACCTTC
>-|-|TRBJ1-2|TRBV29-1
CSVEGGHTF
TGCAGCGTTGAGGGTGGCCACACCTTC
>-|-|TRBJ2-2|TRBV10-2
CASSDTQPWDRRSPGELFF
TGCGCCAGCAGTGACACACAGCCTTGGGACCGACGCTCCCCCGGGGAGCTGTTTTTT
>-|-|TRBJ2-6|TRBV4-1
CASSQGGGTGANVLTF
TGCGCCAGCAGCCAGGGCGGGGGCACTGGGGCCAACGTCCTGACTTTC
>-|-|TRBJ1-3|TRBV18
CASSPSGPDSGNTIYF
TGTGCCAGCTCACCGTCCGGCCCGGACTCTGGAAACACCATATATTTT
>-|-|TRBJ1-2|TRBV7-9
CASSPTPTVVDGYTF
TGTGCCAGCAGCCCAACCCCCACGGTTGTTGATGGCTACACCTTC
>-|TRBD1|TRBJ2-7|TRBV25-1
CASSEDRAGGFLDEQYF
TGTGCCAGCAGTGAAGATAGGGCAGGGGGATTTCTAGACGAGCAGTACTTC
>-|-|TRBJ2-5|TRBV27
CASSSQETQYF
TGTGCCAGCAGTTCACAAGAGACCCAGTACTTC
>-|-|TRBJ1-2|TRBV29-1
CSVDVAVTNYGYTF
TGCAGCGTTGATGTGGCAGTAACTAACTATGGCTACACCTTC
>-|-|TRBJ1-2|TRBV19
CASRDQSNYGYTF
TGTGCCAGTAGAGACCAGTCTAACTATGGCTACACCTTC
>-|TRBD2|TRBJ2-1|TRBV6-5
CASRLGLAGEQFF
TGTGCCAGCAGGTTGGGACTAGCGGGAGAGCAGTTCTTC
>once|-|TRBJ2-3|TRBV5-6
CASSSELARGGDTQYF
TGTGCCAGCAGCTCCGAACTAGCGCGAGGGGGAGATACGCAGTATTTT